Detailed here is one T cell receptor beta chain. Original processing methods: Amplifying reference gene primers gave estimates of nucleated cell counts. Measured with immunoSEQ multiplex PCR; TCRdb has only the in-frame clones, and not every one. D and trimming were read from the DNA, whereas the V and J calls and clone size are those reported in that table. In the table there are around 150,000 clones, roughly nine tenths of which are singletons. The data originate from a study of blood T cell repertoires in COVID-19. Study-level background: From T cells, B-cell-depleted T cells, or PBMCs came the material, which was cDNA or gDNA.

Sequencing was carried out using peripheral blood. The source of this sequence is a woman aged 55 to 70 with active or convalescent COVID-19.

The CDR3 coding sequence is TGTGCCAGCAACTTCGAAGGGGCGGGGGACACTGAAGCTTTCTTT. Protein sequence: CASNFEGAGDTEAFF. This chain connects TRBV9 to TRBJ1-1; perhaps TRBD1 as D (5 bases). The CDR3 contains 15 residues. The V end was cut by 6 bases, the J end by 3 bases, with 18 bases between. In germline, CDR1 is SGDLS, CDR2 YYNGEE.